The T cell receptor beta chain described here comes from a study of shared T cell receptors in the human thymus. The germline CDR1 and CDR2 sequences are LNHDA and SQIVND (reference sequence). The length of the CDR3 is 15 residues. Trimming took off 8 bases at V and 0 bases at J, with 14 bases between the two ends. The repertoire was sequenced with immunoSEQ multiplex PCR; TCRdb's copy has only in-frame clones and lacks some. The profile shows roughly 710,000 clones, around 85% of them singletons. This sample also appeared in a second study, on human thymus T cells. Per that study: It was from resections taken during corrective heart surgery that the thymus tissue came.

The chain combines TRBV19 with TRBJ1-5, with D possibly being TRBD1 (5 bases). The source is a girl younger than two with a congenital heart defect. Sequenced sample: thymocytes. CDR3 sequence reads: CASAPTGTSNQPQHF. DNA of the CDR3: TGTGCCAGTGCACCTACAGGCACTAGCAATCAGCCCCAGCATTTT. Together with reference TRBV19 and TRBJ1-5, the CDR3 gives the full variable domain: DGGITQSPKYLFRKEGQNVTLSCEQNLNHDAMYWYRQDPGQGLRLIYYSQIVNDFQKGDIAEGYSVSREKKESFPLTVTSAQKNPTAFYLCASAPTGTSNQPQHFGDGTRLSIL.